The present entry profiles one T cell receptor beta chain with its context. Its antigen remains unknown. The sample originates from a study of beta chain features in type 1 diabetes. In the study overall: Similarity in age, gender and cell yields was seen between patients and healthy donors. Study-level points and caveats: Healthy donors had naive, central memory and Treg TCRB repertoires that appeared less similar than those seen among patients. In all four CD4+ subsets, TCRB CDR3 length was significantly, moderately reduced in type 1 diabetes.

This CDR3 has 13 residues. V was shortened by 4 bases and J by 3 bases, with 10 bases between the two germline ends. Germline CDR1 reads GTSNPN; CDR2 reads SVGIG (reference sequence). cDNA synthesis used the whole RNA isolate, giving expressed TCRB sequences. Assay used: immunoSEQ multiplex PCR; TCRdb lists only in-frame clones, some missing. The repertoire includes under 550,000 clones, roughly 11% of them detected once, and approximately 0.05% sits in the top ten. This clonotype originated in a young woman in good health. The rearrangement links TRBV30 to TRBJ1-5; D call uncertain. Sequenced input: naive CD4+ T cells from blood. CDR3 DNA: TGTGCCTGGAATGGAGGGTACAATCAGCCCCAGCATTTT. As protein: CAWNGGYNQPQHF.